The present T cell receptor (beta chain) was sequenced within a study of blood T cell repertoires in COVID-19. Overall study context: PBMCs, B-cell-depleted T cells, or T cells were the source of the cDNA or gDNA that made up the material.

Losses at the gene ends were 6 bases for V and 7 bases for J; bases not matched to a gene: 9. There are 15 residues in the CDR3. CDR1 and CDR2 from the germline V gene are MNHEY and SMNVEV (reference sequence). The protocol was immunoSEQ multiplex PCR, while the TCRdb copy is restricted to in-frame clones and leaves out a portion. The table records tens of thousands of clones, 82% of them present only once. This TCR was recovered from a woman older than 75 with acute or convalescent COVID-19. Sequencing was done on a sample of peripheral blood. The chain is built from TRBV27 and TRBJ1-6; the match to TRBD1 covers 7 bases. The CDR3 loop is CASRASGQRNSPLHF. The CDR3 region has the DNA TGTGCCAGCAGGGCTTCGGGACAGAGGAATTCACCCCTCCACTTT.